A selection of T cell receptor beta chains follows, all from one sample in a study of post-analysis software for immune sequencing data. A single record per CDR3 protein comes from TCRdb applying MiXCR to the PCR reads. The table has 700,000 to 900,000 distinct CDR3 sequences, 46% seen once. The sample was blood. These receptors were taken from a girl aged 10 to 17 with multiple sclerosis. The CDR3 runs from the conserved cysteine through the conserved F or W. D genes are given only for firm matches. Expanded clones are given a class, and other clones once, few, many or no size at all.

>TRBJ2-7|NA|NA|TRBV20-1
TGCAGTGCTAGAACAGGTGGCCCACGGGAAAATGAGCAGTACTTC
CSARTGGPRENEQYF
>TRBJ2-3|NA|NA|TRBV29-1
TGCAGCGTTGAAGGGAGGGGGAACACAGATACGCAGTATTTT
CSVEGRGNTDTQYF
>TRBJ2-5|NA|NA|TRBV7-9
TGTGCCAGCAGCTTAGTCGCTGGGTTAGGAGAGACCCAGTACTTC
CASSLVAGLGETQYF
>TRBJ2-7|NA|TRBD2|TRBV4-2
TGTGCCAGCAGCCCCTCGACTAGCGGGTTCTACGAGCAGTACTTC
CASSPSTSGFYEQYF
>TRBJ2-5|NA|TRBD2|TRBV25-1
TGTGCCAGCAGTGGGACCGGGGGGGCGCAAGAGACCCAGTACTTC
CASSGTGGAQETQYF
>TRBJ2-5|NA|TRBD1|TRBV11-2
TGTGCCAGCAGCCCATGGACAGGGGGTGACGGGCAGTACTTC
CASSPWTGGDGQYF
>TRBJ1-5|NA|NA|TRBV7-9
TGTGCCAGCAGCTTAGCGGGGGCGGGTCAGCCCCAGCATTTT
CASSLAGAGQPQHF
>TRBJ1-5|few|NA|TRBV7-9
TGTGCCAGCAGCTTAGCCGGGGCGGGGAGCAATCAGCCCCAGCATTTT
CASSLAGAGSNQPQHF
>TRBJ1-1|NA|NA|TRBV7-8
TGTGCCAGCAGCTACTACAGGGAGGACACTGAAGCTTTCTTT
CASSYYREDTEAFF
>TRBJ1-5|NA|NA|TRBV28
TGTGCCAGCGTGATTCACACATCTCAGCCCCAGCATTTT
CASVIHTSQPQHF
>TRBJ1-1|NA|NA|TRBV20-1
TGCAGTGCTCCCCGCGGGGGCACTGAAGCTTTCTTT
CSAPRGGTEAFF
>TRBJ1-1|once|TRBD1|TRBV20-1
TGCAGTGCTAGACACCGACAGGGAGACACTGAAGCTTTCTTT
CSARHRQGDTEAFF
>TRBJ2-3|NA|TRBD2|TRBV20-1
TGCAGTGCTAGAGATTGGGCGGATAGCGGGAAGCAAAGCACAGATACGCAGTATTTT
CSARDWADSGKQSTDTQYF
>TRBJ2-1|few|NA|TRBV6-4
TGTGCCAGCCGAGACCCCCCGGGACCGCAGTTCTTC
CASRDPPGPQFF
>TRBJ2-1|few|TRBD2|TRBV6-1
TGTGCCAGCAGGGGATCCGGGACTAGCGGGAGCTATGAGCAGTTCTTC
CASRGSGTSGSYEQFF
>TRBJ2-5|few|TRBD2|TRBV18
TGTGCCAGCTCACCACAGCGGGAGGGGACCCAGTACTTC
CASSPQREGTQYF
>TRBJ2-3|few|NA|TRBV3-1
TGTGCCAGCAGCCCCTCGCCGGGAGCGGGAGATACGCAGTATTTT
CASSPSPGAGDTQYF
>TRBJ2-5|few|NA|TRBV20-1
TGCAGTGCTACCCCCACTGGGGTCGGAACCCAGTACTTC
CSATPTGVGTQYF
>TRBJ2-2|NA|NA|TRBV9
TGTGCCAGCAGCCACGGACAGAACACCGGGGAGCTGTTTTTT
CASSHGQNTGELFF
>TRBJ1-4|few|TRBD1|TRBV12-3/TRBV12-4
TGTGCCAGCAGGGAGACAGGGGAGTTAGAAAAACTGTTTTTT
CASRETGELEKLFF
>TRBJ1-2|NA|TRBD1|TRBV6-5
TGTGCCAGCAGTTACTCGCCGACAGGGAGCTATGGCTACACCTTC
CASSYSPTGSYGYTF
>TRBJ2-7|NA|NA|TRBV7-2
TGTGCCAGCAGCTTAGAGGTCCTATACGAGCAGTACTTC
CASSLEVLYEQYF
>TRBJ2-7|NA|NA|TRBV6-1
TGTGCCAGCAGTGAAAATAGGGGGGGAATCTACGAGCAGTACTTC
CASSENRGGIYEQYF
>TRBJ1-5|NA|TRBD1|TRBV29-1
TGCAGCGTAGCGGGACAGGGCGATCAGCCCCAGCATTTT
CSVAGQGDQPQHF
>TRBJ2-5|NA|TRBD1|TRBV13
TGTGCCAGCAGCCCCGGACAGGGTAGATACGGAGAGACCCAGTACTTC
CASSPGQGRYGETQYF
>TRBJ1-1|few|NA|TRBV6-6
TGTGCCAGCAGTTACTCTGGAGGGAGCACTGAAGCTTTCTTT
CASSYSGGSTEAFF
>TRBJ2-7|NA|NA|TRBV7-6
TGTGCCAGCAGCCCGACAGGGAGGTACGAGCAGTACTTC
CASSPTGRYEQYF
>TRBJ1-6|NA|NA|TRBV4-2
TGTGCCAGCAGCCCTACACCGGGCGGCACTAATTCACCCCTCCACTTT
CASSPTPGGTNSPLHF
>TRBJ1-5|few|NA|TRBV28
TGTGCCAGCAGTTTATGGGTTAGCAATCAGCCCCAGCATTTT
CASSLWVSNQPQHF
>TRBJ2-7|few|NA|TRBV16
TGTGCCAGCAGCCGTTTCGAATGGGGGTCTCCTTTTTACGAGCAGTACTTC
CASSRFEWGSPFYEQYF
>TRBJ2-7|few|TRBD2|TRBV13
TGTGCCAGCAGACCTAGCGGGAGAGGATACGAGCAGTACTTC
CASRPSGRGYEQYF
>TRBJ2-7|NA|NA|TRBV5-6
TGTGCCAGCAGCCACGCTGCCAGGGGCTACGAGCAGTACTTC
CASSHAARGYEQYF
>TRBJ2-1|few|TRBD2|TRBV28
TGTGCCAGCAGTCCTACCGGGACTAGCGCATACAATGAGCAGTTCTTC
CASSPTGTSAYNEQFF
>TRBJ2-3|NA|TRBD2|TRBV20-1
TGCAGTGCTAGAGTAGCGGGAGCTTTAGATACGCAGTATTTT
CSARVAGALDTQYF
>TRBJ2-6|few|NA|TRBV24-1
TGTGCCACCAGTGAGCCAGGAGGGGCCAACGTCCTGACTTTC
CATSEPGGANVLTF
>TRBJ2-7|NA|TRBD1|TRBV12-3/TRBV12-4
TGTGCCAGCAGGGGGGACAGGTACGAGCAGTACTTC
CASRGDRYEQYF
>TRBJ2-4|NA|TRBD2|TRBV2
TGTGCCAGCAGTGAATGGGGGAGGGCCGAAAACATTCAGTACTTC
CASSEWGRAENIQYF
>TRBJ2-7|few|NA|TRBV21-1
TGTGCCAGCAGCAAAGAAGCGGCTAGCGGGAGACCAAAGAGCTCCTACGAGCAGTACTTC
CASSKEAASGRPKSSYEQYF
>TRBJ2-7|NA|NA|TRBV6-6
TGTGCCAGCAGGTCCGGGACAAATGAGCAGTACTTC
CASRSGTNEQYF
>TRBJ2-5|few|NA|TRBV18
TGTGCCAGCTCACCAAGCGGTGTGGAGACCCAGTACTTC
CASSPSGVETQYF
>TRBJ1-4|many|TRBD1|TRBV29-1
TGCAGCGCCCGGGTCTCGGACAGGGCCGGGGAAAAACTGTTTTTT
CSARVSDRAGEKLFF
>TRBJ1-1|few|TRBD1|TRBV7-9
TGTGCCAGCAGTCCGCTCAGGGGGAGGTTAAAAGCTTTCTTT
CASSPLRGRLKAFF
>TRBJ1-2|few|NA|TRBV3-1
TGTGCCAGCAGCCCCTTTATGCAGGGGAGCTATGGCTACACCTTC
CASSPFMQGSYGYTF
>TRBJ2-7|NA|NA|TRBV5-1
TGCGCCAGCAGCTTGGAGGTTCCAGGGGAAGACGAGCAGTACTTC
CASSLEVPGEDEQYF
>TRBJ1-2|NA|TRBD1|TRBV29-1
TGCAGCGTTCCGGGACAGTCCTATGGCTACACCTTC
CSVPGQSYGYTF
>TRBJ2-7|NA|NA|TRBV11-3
TGTGCCAGCAGCTTAGAACAGTTTAGCTACGAGCAGTACTTC
CASSLEQFSYEQYF
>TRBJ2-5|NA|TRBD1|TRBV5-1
TGCGCCAGCAGCTTCCCTCCCCTGGGACAGGGGGTCCAAGAGACCCAGTACTTC
CASSFPPLGQGVQETQYF
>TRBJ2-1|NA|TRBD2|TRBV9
TGTGCCAGCAGCTTCCCGGGGGGGTATCACCTCCCCTACAATGAGCAGTTCTTC
CASSFPGGYHLPYNEQFF
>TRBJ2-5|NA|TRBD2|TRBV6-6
TGTGCCAGCAGTTACTTAGGGACTAGCGGGAAAGGAGAGACCCAGTACTTC
CASSYLGTSGKGETQYF
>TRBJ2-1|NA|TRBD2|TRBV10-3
TGTGCCATCAGCAAAGGAGAGAGGGGACTAGCAATCGATGAGCAGTTCTTC
CAISKGERGLAIDEQFF
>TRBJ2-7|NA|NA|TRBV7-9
TGTGCCAGCAGCCAGGGGGGGCTCCACGAGCAGTACTTC
CASSQGGLHEQYF
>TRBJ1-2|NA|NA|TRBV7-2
TGTGCCAGCAGCACCACAGGGTTGTACGGCTACACCTTC
CASSTTGLYGYTF
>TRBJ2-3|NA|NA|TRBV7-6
TGTGCCAGCAGCCGGGACCCACGCACAGATACGCAGTATTTT
CASSRDPRTDTQYF
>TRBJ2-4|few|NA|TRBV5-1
TGCGCCAGCAGCTTGAGCGTAGCCAAAAACATTCAGTACTTC
CASSLSVAKNIQYF
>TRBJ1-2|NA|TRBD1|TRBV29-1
TGCAGCGTTAGACAGGGGCTAAGCTATGGCTACACCTTC
CSVRQGLSYGYTF
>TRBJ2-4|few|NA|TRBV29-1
TGCAGCGTTCAGGAGGTAGCGGAGAAAAAAAACATTCAGTACTTC
CSVQEVAEKKNIQYF
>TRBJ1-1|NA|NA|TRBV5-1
TGCGCCAGCAGCCCAGAACCGACAGAGAACACTGAAGCTTTCTTT
CASSPEPTENTEAFF
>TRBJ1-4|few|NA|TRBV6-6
TGTGCCAGCCACCGACCTAATGAAAAACTGTTTTTT
CASHRPNEKLFF
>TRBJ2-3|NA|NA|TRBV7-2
TGTGCCAGCAGCTTACGCTTGGTGGCGGATACGCAGTATTTT
CASSLRLVADTQYF